This T cell receptor (beta chain) was recovered during a study of cytomegalovirus exposure and HLA in healthy donors. Study-wide context: Findings of an earlier analysis included more than 90 million unique TCR beta sequences from roughly 190 million T cells.

A word on this clone: The antigen is not known.

The study, taken as a whole, reports: Productive rates of about 87% or about 30% were seen for most TCR beta V segments in an earlier analysis.

A multiplex PCR was run with 60 Vbeta primers and 13 Jbeta primers. TCRdb's copy holds only in-frame clones and misses some; the assay was immunoSEQ multiplex PCR. The data contain some 210,000 clones, under 85% of them seen just once; the ten biggest clones take up roughly 10%. The CDR3 is made up of 13 amino acids. V gave up 8 bases and J gave up 0 bases; unmatched junction bases: 1. Germline-derived CDR1 and CDR2 are MDHEN and SYDVKM. The V call is TRBV28, the J call TRBJ1-2, with 9 nucleotides matching TRBD1. Sequencing input: PBMCs. The TCR comes from a woman in her 50s in good health and CMV-seropositive. CDR3 region: CASGQGPNYGYTF. The CDR3 DNA reads as TGTGCCAGCGGACAGGGGCCTAACTATGGCTACACCTTC.